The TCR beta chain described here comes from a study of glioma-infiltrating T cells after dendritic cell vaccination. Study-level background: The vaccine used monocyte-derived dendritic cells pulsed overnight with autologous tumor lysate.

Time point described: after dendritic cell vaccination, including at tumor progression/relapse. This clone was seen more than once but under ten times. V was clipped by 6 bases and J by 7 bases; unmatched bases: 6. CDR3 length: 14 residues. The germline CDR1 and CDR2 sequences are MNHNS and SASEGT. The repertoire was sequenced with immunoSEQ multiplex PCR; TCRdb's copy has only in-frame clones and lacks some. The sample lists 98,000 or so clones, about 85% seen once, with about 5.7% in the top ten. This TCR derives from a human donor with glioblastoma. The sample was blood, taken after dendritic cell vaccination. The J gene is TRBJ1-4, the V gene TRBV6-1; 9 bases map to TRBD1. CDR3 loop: CASSLDRGGEKLFF. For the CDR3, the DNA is TGTGCCAGCAGCTTGGACAGGGGAGGTGAAAAACTGTTTTTT.